This T cell receptor (beta chain) was observed in a study of T cell responses to AZD1222 COVID-19 vaccine. From germline, CDR1 is SGDLS and CDR2 YYNGEE. The CDR3 consists of 18 residues. Trimming cost V 3 bases and J 0 bases; bases outside gene matches: 7. Measured with immunoSEQ multiplex PCR; TCRdb has only the in-frame clones, and not every one. The sample holds some 110,000 clones, approximately 85% seen once. The specimen comprised peripheral blood, sampled on day 0 of MenACWY control vaccination. The chain is built from TRBV9 and TRBJ2-6; 9 bases align to TRBD1. This clonotype was obtained from an adult in good health. The CDR3 coding sequence is TGTGCCAGCAGCGCCCGGGACAGGGTAGGCTCTGGGGCCAACGTCCTGACTTTC. This codes for CASSARDRVGSGANVLTF.